Included here is one TCR beta chain sequence, with context. Its antigen is not known. The sample is drawn from a study of chemoradiotherapy in HPV16-positive cancers. For the study at large: A couple of HPV16-positive patients' cells yielded candidate HPV-specific clones and common motifs.

Trimming stripped 1 base from V and 6 bases from J, with 5 bases between. The germline V gene has CDR1 SEHNR and CDR2 FQNEAQ (reference sequence). The CDR3 has 12 residues. Here immunoSEQ multiplex PCR was the method, and the copy in TCRdb shows in-frame clones only, minus some. The sample shows roughly 19,000 clones, about 90% of them seen only once. Study conclusions and caveats: HPV-responsive T-cell expansion during chemoradiotherapy was linked to improved recurrence-free survival in HPV16-positive patients. Only two HPV16-positive patients supplied the functional HPV-specificity definition. During treatment, candidate HPV-specific clones and E7-related motifs expanded in tumor.

The V and J genes are TRBV7-9 and TRBJ2-3; the D is unclear. This specimen consisted of blood, obtained from a patient who underwent chemoradiotherapy. The source is a human donor with HPV-associated anogenital cancer. The CDR3 here is CASSLDVDTQYF. In DNA form, the CDR3 reads TGTGCCAGCAGCTTAGATGTGGATACGCAGTATTTT.